This is a list of T cell receptor beta chains from one sample in a study of T cells in Graves' hyperthyroidism and ophthalmopathy. A single record per CDR3 protein comes from TCRdb applying MiXCR to the multiplex PCR reads. The sample has about 420,000 distinct CDR3 sequences, about an eighth seen once. Sequencing was performed on blood. Receptors originate from a woman in her late teens or twenties with Graves' hyperthyroidism. CDR3s include the opening cysteine and the closing phenylalanine or tryptophan. A D gene is named only where the DNA matches it firmly. Clone size appears in some rows only: once, few, many, or a class for an expanded clone.

few,-,TRBV9,TRBJ2-7,TGTGCCAGCAGCGTAGGAACAGGGACCAACGAGCAGTACTTC,CASSVGTGTNEQYF
-,-,TRBV5-4,TRBJ2-7,TGTGCCAGCAGCTTGGCAGGGGGGGTAGCGGAGCAGTACTTC,CASSLAGGVAEQYF
many,-,TRBV12-3/TRBV12-4,TRBJ2-4,TGTGCCAGCACAATGGGGTTAGCCAAAAACATTCAGTACTTC,CASTMGLAKNIQYF
many,TRBD1,TRBV29-1,TRBJ1-1,TGCAGCTACCGACAGGGGATGGCTGAAGCTTTCTTT,CSYRQGMAEAFF
-,TRBD2,TRBV29-1,TRBJ2-1,TGCAGCGTCGCCGGGACTAGCGGGAGAACCGGGGATGAGCAGTTCTTC,CSVAGTSGRTGDEQFF
many,TRBD1,TRBV3-1,TRBJ2-7,TGTGCCAGCAGCCATGGTCGGGGACAGGGGGCCTACGAGCAGTACTTC,CASSHGRGQGAYEQYF
many,TRBD2,TRBV6-1,TRBJ2-1,TGTGCCAGCAGTGACCCTAGCGGGCTCTACAATGAGCAGTTCTTC,CASSDPSGLYNEQFF
few,-,TRBV7-2,TRBJ1-6,TGTGCCAGCAGCGCCCCCCACAAGATCTATAATTCACCCCTCCACTTT,CASSAPHKIYNSPLHF
-,-,TRBV20-1,TRBJ2-7,TGCAGTGCTAGACCTCAAAACGAGCAGTACTTC,CSARPQNEQYF
many,-,TRBV28,TRBJ2-7,TGTGCCAGCAAGGGCAGTTCCTACGAGCAGTACTTC,CASKGSSYEQYF
-,TRBD1,TRBV10-3,TRBJ1-2,TGTGCCATCAGTGAGTCGGCCAGGGGGGCTGGCTACACCTTC,CAISESARGAGYTF
few,TRBD1,TRBV18,TRBJ2-7,TGTGCCAGCTCACCAATAGGCCGGCAGGGGGCCCACGAGCAGTACTTC,CASSPIGRQGAHEQYF
few,-,TRBV30,TRBJ2-4,TGTGCCTGGAGTGTGGTGCGCAGGAAAAACATTCAGTACTTC,CAWSVVRRKNIQYF
many,-,TRBV7-2,TRBJ2-2,TGTGCCAGCAGCTTAGGACAGCGACCAAACACCGGGGAGCTGTTTTTT,CASSLGQRPNTGELFF
many,TRBD2,TRBV10-1,TRBJ2-7,TGCGCCAGCAGTGAGTCGATACTAGCGGGAGCCCCGGAGCAGTACTTC,CASSESILAGAPEQYF
-,-,TRBV4-3,TRBJ2-5,TGCGCCAGCAGCCAAGGGGGGGAGGGGGGAGAGACCCAGTACTTC,CASSQGGEGGETQYF
many,TRBD2,TRBV3-1,TRBJ2-3,TGTGCCAGCAGCCAAGATATCGGCGGGAGTTGGACAGATACGCAGTATTTT,CASSQDIGGSWTDTQYF
many,-,TRBV30,TRBJ1-6,TGTGCCTGGAGTTCAGGGGTCGGTAATTCACCCCTCCACTTT,CAWSSGVGNSPLHF
many,-,TRBV11-2,TRBJ1-1,TGTGCCAGCAGCCCTCAATGGATGGGGACTGAAGCTTTCTTT,CASSPQWMGTEAFF
-,-,TRBV4-1,TRBJ2-7,TGCGCCAGCAGCCACGACCGGAACTACGAGCAGTACTTC,CASSHDRNYEQYF
-,-,TRBV5-5,TRBJ1-2,TGTGCCAGCAGCTTGAGTCCTTGGACAGAGACCTATGGCTACACCTTC,CASSLSPWTETYGYTF
many,TRBD1,TRBV6-2/TRBV6-3,TRBJ2-1,TGTGCCAGCAGTTCTCACGGGACAGACAACTACAATGAGCAGTTCTTC,CASSSHGTDNYNEQFF
many,-,TRBV29-1,TRBJ2-3,TGCAGCGTTTCGGGACCCCATAGCACAGATACGCAGTATTTT,CSVSGPHSTDTQYF